This T cell receptor (beta chain) was observed in a study of OX40 agonist ivuxolimab in advanced cancers. Of note for this clone: As yet, its antigen is unknown.

Any history of autoimmune disease or systemic immunosuppression disqualified patients. Sequencing was performed with immunoSEQ multiplex PCR; in TCRdb, only in-frame clones are kept and a portion is missing. The data show roughly 86,000 clones, with approximately 86% seen just once and around 2% held by the top ten. Broader study findings: Averaging showed that CD8+ T cells had more expanded clones than CD4+ did.

The sequenced sample was CD4+ or CD8+ T cells sorted from blood, obtained in a trial of the OX40 agonist ivuxolimab. The clonotype comes from an adult with an advanced solid tumor such as melanoma, head and neck, liver or kidney cancer.

CDR3 residues: CASSVAETGVNSPLHF. Written as DNA, the CDR3 is TGTGCCAGCAGCGTAGCCGAGACAGGGGTTAATTCACCCCTCCACTTT. The rearrangement joins TRBV9 to TRBJ1-6, with TRBD1 matching over 8 bases. Germline V lookup: CDR1 SGDLS, CDR2 YYNGEE. This CDR3 comprises 16 residues. V dropped 0 bases and J dropped 6; count of bases not matched to a gene: 5.